This T cell receptor (beta chain) was observed in a study of T cell repertoires in cytomegalovirus infection. Overall study context: Selected CMV epitopes included recently identified HLA-C-restricted ones as well as well-studied HLA-B-restricted ones. Public TCR beta signatures marked donors with CMV infection and the matching HLA. Findings and limits, study-wide: Of the TCR beta families, the public ones yielded a cumulative frequency that identified carriers of CMV plus the relevant HLA. In two of eight donors, the top clonotype was HLA-C-restricted CMV-specific.

In regard to this clonotype: Its specificity is not known.

TCRdb re-called the reads with MiXCR, one entry per CDR3 protein. The sample records some 110,000 distinct CDR3 sequences, 30% to 40% being singletons. Sequenced here: CD8+ T cells from cultured PBMCs, sampled from culture after CMV antigen stimulation. This sequence was found in a human donor in good health (CMV status not recorded). Some clones in this sample may be carry-over from other donors' samples.

The chain's CDR3 is CASSLSGDGPFF. Written as DNA, the CDR3 is TGTGCCAGCAGCCTTTCCGGGGACGGCCCTTTCTTT. The rearrangement uses TRBV6-2 or TRBV6-3 and TRBJ1-1, with D maybe TRBD1 (5 bases). Germline CDR1 and CDR2: MNHEY and SVGEGT. This CDR3 has 12 amino acids. The V end lost 6 bases, the J end lost 12 bases, and 17 bases lay between the germline ends.